The 8 T cell receptor beta chains below come from one sample, sequenced in a study of OX40 agonist ivuxolimab in advanced cancers. Libraries were built with the immunoSEQ multiplex PCR assay. Imported from immuneACCESS, the table was reduced by TCRdb to in-frame sequences with V and J called. These copies leave out some clones; in studies compared against another copy, an unresolved V gene accounts for under half, and the cause of the remainder is not known. The sample table contains 95,000 or so clones; only one count was recorded for about 90% of them. 0.45% to 0.55% of the sample lies in the top ten. This sample comprised CD4+ or CD8+ T cells sorted from blood, obtained in a trial of the OX40 agonist ivuxolimab. Receptors originate from an adult with an advanced solid tumor such as melanoma, head and neck, liver or kidney cancer.

The V call is TRBV5-1, the J call TRBJ2-5, with no clear D. This CDR3 spans 14 amino acids. Germline V gene lookup returns CDR1 SGHRS and CDR2 YFSETQ. V lost 5 bases and J lost 2, with 13 bases in between. The CDR3 loop is CASRLSTAQETQYF. CDR3 DNA sequence: TGCGCCAGCAGACTTTCTACGGCGCAAGAGACCCAGTACTTC.

The CDR3 reads CASSEVGQASGYTF. The DNA for the CDR3 is TGCGCCAGCAGTGAAGTGGGACAGGCCTCTGGCTACACCTTC. This chain uses TRBV10-1 with TRBJ1-2, with 8 bases fitting TRBD1. CDR1 WNHNN and CDR2 SYGVQD come from the germline V gene (reference sequence). This CDR3 has 14 residues. V lost 3 bases, J lost 7 bases, and 7 bases stayed unmatched.

The J gene is TRBJ1-1, the V gene TRBV5-8; weak D call: TRBD1 (5 bases). Germline V gene lookup returns CDR1 SGHTS and CDR2 YDEGEE. CDR3 length: 14 amino acids. The V end lost 5 bases, the J end lost 0 bases, and 11 bases lay between the germline ends. The CDR3 nucleotides read TGTGCCAGCAGGGTGGACACCCTGAACACTGAAGCTTTCTTT. Its protein is CASRVDTLNTEAFF.

Judged by abundance, this clone is medium-sized. The chain combines TRBV2 with TRBJ2-2, with D possibly matching TRBD1 (5 bases). The length of the CDR3 is 13 residues. Germline V gives CDR1 SNHLY, CDR2 FYNNEI. Between the trimmed V and J ends, which lost 8 bases and 0 bases, there was a span of 7 bases. This chain's CDR3 is CASGASNTGELFF. The CDR3, as DNA: TGTGCCAGCGGGGCTTCGAACACCGGGGAGCTGTTTTTT.

The J gene is TRBJ2-2, the V gene TRBV7-2, with D unresolved. Looked up from germline, CDR1 is SGHTA and CDR2 is FQGNSA. The CDR3 extends over 15 amino acids. With 1 base removed from V and 6 bases from J, the gap between germline ends came to 12 bases. The CDR3: CASSLGASPSGELFF. In nucleotides, the CDR3 is TGTGCCAGCAGCTTAGGGGCCTCTCCCTCCGGGGAGCTGTTTTTT.

V gene TRBV19 combines with J gene TRBJ1-3; D is unresolved. The CDR3 loop spans 15 amino acids. Germline V gives CDR1 LNHDA, CDR2 SQIVND (reference sequence). V gave up 4 bases and J gave up 0 bases, with 10 bases separating them. The CDR3 sequence: CASSTGLRSGNTIYF. The DNA of the CDR3 is TGTGCCAGTAGTACGGGATTACGCTCTGGAAACACCATATATTTT.

In DNA, the CDR3 is TGTGCCAGCAGCCTTAGGACTAGCGGGGTAAATGAGCAGTTCTTC. This encodes CASSLRTSGVNEQFF. The chain is built from TRBV7-3 and TRBJ2-1, with TRBD2 matching 12 bases. With V trimmed by 5 bases and J by 7 bases, 6 bases remained unmatched. CDR1 SGHTA and CDR2 FQGTGA come from the germline V gene. This CDR3 contains 15 residues.

This clone was counted once. The rearrangement joins TRBV11-2 to TRBJ2-5; D not resolved. The CDR3 runs 14 residues. Germline V lookup: CDR1 SGHAT, CDR2 FQNNGV. V gave up 8 bases and J gave up 5 bases, with 18 bases separating them. The CDR3 loop is CASSAQELTETQYF. CDR3 DNA: TGTGCCAGCTCCGCCCAGGAACTGACGGAGACCCAGTACTTC.